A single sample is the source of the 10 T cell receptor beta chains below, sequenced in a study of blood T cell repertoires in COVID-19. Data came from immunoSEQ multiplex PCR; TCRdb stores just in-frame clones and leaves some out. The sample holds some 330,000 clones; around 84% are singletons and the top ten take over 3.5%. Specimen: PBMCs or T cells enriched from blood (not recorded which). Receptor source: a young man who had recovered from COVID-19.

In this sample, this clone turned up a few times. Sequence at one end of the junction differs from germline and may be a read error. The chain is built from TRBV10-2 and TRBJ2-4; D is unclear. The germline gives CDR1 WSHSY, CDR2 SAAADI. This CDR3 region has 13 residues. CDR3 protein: CASSESGALFGFF. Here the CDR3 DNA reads TGCGCCAGCAGTGAGTCAGGAGCACTATTCGGTTTCTTC.

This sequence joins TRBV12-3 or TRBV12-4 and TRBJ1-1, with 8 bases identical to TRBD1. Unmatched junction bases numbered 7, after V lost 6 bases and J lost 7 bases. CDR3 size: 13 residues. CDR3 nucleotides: TGTGCCAGCAGAATGACAGGGGTCCTTGAAGCTTTCTTT. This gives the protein CASRMTGVLEAFF.

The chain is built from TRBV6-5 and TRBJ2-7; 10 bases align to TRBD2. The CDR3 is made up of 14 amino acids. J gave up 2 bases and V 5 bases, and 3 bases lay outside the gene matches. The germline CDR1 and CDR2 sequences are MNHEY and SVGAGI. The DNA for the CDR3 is TGTGCCAGCAGTCCTAGCGGGGGAACCTACGAGCAGTACTTC. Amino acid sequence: CASSPSGGTYEQYF.

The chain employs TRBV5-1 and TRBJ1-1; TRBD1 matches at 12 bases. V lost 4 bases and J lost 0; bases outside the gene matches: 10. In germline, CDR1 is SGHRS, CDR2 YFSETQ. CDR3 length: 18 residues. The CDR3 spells CASSIRPGTGGMNTEAFF. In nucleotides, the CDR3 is TGCGCCAGCAGCATACGCCCCGGGACAGGGGGCATGAACACTGAAGCTTTCTTT. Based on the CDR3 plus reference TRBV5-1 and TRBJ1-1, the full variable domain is KAGVTQTPRYLIKTRGQQVTLSCSPISGHRSVSWYQQTPGQGLQFLFEYFSETQRNKGNFPGRFSGRQFSNSRSEMNVSTLELGDSALYLCASSIRPGTGGMNTEAFFGQGTRLTVV.

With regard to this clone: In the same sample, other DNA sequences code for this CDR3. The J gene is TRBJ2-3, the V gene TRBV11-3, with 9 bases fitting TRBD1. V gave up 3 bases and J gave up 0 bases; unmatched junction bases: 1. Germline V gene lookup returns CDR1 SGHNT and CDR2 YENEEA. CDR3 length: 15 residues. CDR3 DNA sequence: TGTGCCAGCAGCTTGGGACAGGGAAGCACAGATACGCAGTATTTT. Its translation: CASSLGQGSTDTQYF.

CDR3 region: CASSRQGGSSYEQYF. The CDR3 DNA follows: TGTGCCAGCAGCCGACAGGGGGGGAGCTCCTACGAGCAGTACTTC. The J gene is TRBJ2-7, the V gene TRBV27; 9 bases line up with TRBD1. The CDR3 is 15 residues long. Germline V CDR1 and CDR2: MNHEY, SMNVEV (reference sequence). The J segment lost 0 bases and the V segment lost 6 bases, leaving 6 bases of the junction unmatched.

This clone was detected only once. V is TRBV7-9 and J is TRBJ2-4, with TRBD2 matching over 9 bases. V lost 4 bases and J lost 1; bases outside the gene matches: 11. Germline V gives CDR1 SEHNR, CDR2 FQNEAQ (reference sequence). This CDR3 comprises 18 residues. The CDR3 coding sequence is TGTGCCAGCAGCTACCCCCCCGGGCTAGCGGGGGCCAAAAACATTCAGTACTTC. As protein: CASSYPPGLAGAKNIQYF.

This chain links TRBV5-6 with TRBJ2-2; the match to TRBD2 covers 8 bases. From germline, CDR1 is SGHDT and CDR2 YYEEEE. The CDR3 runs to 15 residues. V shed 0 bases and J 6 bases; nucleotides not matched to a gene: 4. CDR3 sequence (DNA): TGTGCCAGCAGCTTGGGTGTGACTAGCGCCGGGGAGCTGTTTTTT. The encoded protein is CASSLGVTSAGELFF.

This chain's CDR3 is CASSQDQGGSTTDTQYF. In DNA form, the CDR3 reads TGTGCCAGCAGCCAAGATCAGGGCGGGAGCACCACAGATACGCAGTATTTT. The rearrangement links TRBV4-2 to TRBJ2-3, with TRBD2 identical over 7 bases. Trimming at V came to 0 bases and at J to 2 bases, leaving 8 bases not matched to a gene. Germline lookup yields CDR1 LGHNA and CDR2 YNFKEQ. This CDR3 spans 17 amino acids.

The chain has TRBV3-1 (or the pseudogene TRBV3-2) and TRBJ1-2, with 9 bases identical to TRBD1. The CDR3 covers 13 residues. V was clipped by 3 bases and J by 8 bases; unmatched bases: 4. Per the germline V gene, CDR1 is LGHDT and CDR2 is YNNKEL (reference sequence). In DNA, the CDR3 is TGTGCCAGCAGCCAGTGGGACAGGGACGGCTACACCTTC. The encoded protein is CASSQWDRDGYTF.